This entry concerns a single T cell receptor beta chain. Sequenced by immunoSEQ multiplex PCR; TCRdb stores in-frame clones only, minus some. The sample consists of 150,000 to 200,000 clones, almost 95% of them appearing once. These data belong to a study of T cell responses to AZD1222 COVID-19 vaccine. About the research overall: Pooling covered second doses at about 4 or about 12 weeks.

Per the germline V gene, CDR1 is LGHNA and CDR2 is YNFKEQ. This CDR3 has 15 residues. Germline trimming cut 0 bases from V and 8 bases from J; bases unmatched to any gene: 6. The origin of this receptor is an adult in good health. The material was peripheral blood, obtained on day 0 of AZD1222 vaccination. The gene calls are TRBV4-2 and TRBJ1-2, with TRBD1 identical over 10 bases. CDR3 protein: CASSQEGQGFRGYTF. CDR3 nucleotide sequence: TGTGCCAGCAGCCAAGAGGGACAGGGGTTCAGGGGCTACACCTTC.